One and the same sample provided the 14 T cell receptor beta chains below, sequenced in a study of cytomegalovirus exposure and HLA in healthy donors. Assay: immunoSEQ multiplex PCR; the TCRdb copy retains only in-frame clones and omits some. This repertoire shows approximately 160,000 clones, about 90% found once; its top ten account for 3% to 3.5%. Sample: PBMCs. The receptors come from a woman between 18 and 29 years old in good health and CMV-seropositive.

The V call is TRBV30, the J call TRBJ1-3; no definite D call. This CDR3 comprises 19 residues. With 3 bases removed from V and 0 bases from J, the gap between germline ends came to 24 bases. The germline gives CDR1 GTSNPN, CDR2 SVGIG (reference sequence). Here the CDR3 DNA reads TGTGCCTGGAGGGACTTATTTGGACGTAAGTTCGACTCTGGAAACACCATATATTTT. Amino acid sequence: CAWRDLFGRKFDSGNTIYF.

The chain uses TRBV27 and TRBJ2-7; 8 bases fit TRBD1. The CDR3 runs 16 residues. From germline, CDR1 is MNHEY and CDR2 SMNVEV (reference sequence). V gave up 0 bases and J gave up 4 bases; unmatched junction bases: 8. The CDR3 sequence is CASSLSWQGANYEQYF. In DNA, the CDR3 is TGTGCCAGCAGTTTATCTTGGCAGGGGGCGAATTACGAGCAGTACTTC.

The chain uses TRBV7-2 and TRBJ2-1; 10 nucleotides agree with TRBD2. CDR1 and CDR2 from the germline V gene are SGHTA and FQGNSA. V lost 5 bases and J lost 6; bases outside the gene matches: 13. The CDR3 has 17 residues. Here the CDR3 reads CASSLLSGGPPPNEQFF. DNA for the CDR3: TGTGCCAGCAGCCTACTTAGCGGGGGGCCCCCACCCAATGAGCAGTTCTTC.

The chain joins TRBV25-1 to TRBJ1-2; 7 bases are shared with TRBD1. Germline CDR1 is MGHDK and CDR2 is SYGVNS. After removal of 6 bases from V and 2 bases from J, the junction contained 6 bases not matched to a gene. CDR3 length equals 14 residues. The CDR3 sequence is CASSGRGQNYGYTF. The CDR3 nucleotides read TGTGCCAGCAGCGGCCGGGGACAGAACTATGGCTACACCTTC.

This clone was found once. In DNA, the CDR3 is TGCGCCAGCACCCAATCTGGCGGAGTTGGCACAGATACGCAGTATTTT. It codes for CASTQSGGVGTDTQYF. The chain joins TRBV10-2 to TRBJ2-3; D unclear. Germline CDR1 WSHSY, CDR2 SAAADI. The CDR3 is made up of 16 amino acids. The germline V and J ends were trimmed by 7 bases and 1 base, with 18 bases remaining between them.

This clone was detected once. In the same sample, other DNA sequences code for this CDR3. The chain carries TRBV19 and TRBJ2-7; 7 bases map to TRBD1. The germline gives CDR1 LNHDA, CDR2 SQIVND (reference sequence). Germline trimming cut 1 base from V and 2 bases from J; bases unmatched to any gene: 2. The CDR3 has 14 amino acids. As DNA, the CDR3 is TGTGCCAGTAGTATAGGGCAGGGGGCCTACGAGCAGTACTTC. Protein sequence: CASSIGQGAYEQYF.

This rearrangement joins TRBV9 to TRBJ1-4; a possible D gene is TRBD1 (5 bases). Germline lookup yields CDR1 SGDLS and CDR2 YYNGEE. The CDR3 consists of 16 residues. Trimming cost V 2 bases and J 3 bases, with 14 bases left between them. DNA for the CDR3: TGTGCCAGCAGCGTTAATCAGGGTGTCCCTAATGAAAAACTGTTTTTT. Translating it yields CASSVNQGVPNEKLFF. The full variable domain, its missing parts supplied by reference TRBV9 and TRBJ1-4, is DSGVTQTPKHLITATGQRVTLRCSPRSGDLSVYWYQQSLDQGLQFLIQYYNGEERAKGNILERFSAQQFPDLHSELNLSSLELGDSALYFCASSVNQGVPNEKLFFGSGTQLSVL.

This clone has just one count. The gene calls are TRBV30 and TRBJ1-4; the match to TRBD1 covers 11 bases. Germline CDR1 GTSNPN, CDR2 SVGIG (reference sequence). The CDR3 is made up of 14 amino acids. The CDR3 sequence: CAWATGTGGEKLFF. CDR3 coding DNA: TGTGCATGGGCCACCGGGACAGGGGGTGAAAAACTGTTTTTT.

This clone is a singleton in its sample. This chain joins TRBV6-1 and TRBJ1-1, with D possibly being TRBD1 (5 bases). CDR1 MNHNS and CDR2 SASEGT come from the germline V gene. This CDR3 region has 13 residues. V lost 5 bases to trimming and J lost 11 bases, with 18 bases between them. The DNA for the CDR3 is TGTGCCAGCAGTTCCGACAGAAGGAGTCGGGCTTTCTTT. Translated, it gives CASSSDRRSRAFF.

The rearrangement uses TRBV5-8 and TRBJ1-5, with 7 bases aligning to TRBD1. Per germline, CDR1 SGHTS and CDR2 YDEGEE. CDR3 size: 15 residues. The trim removed 3 bases at V and 6 bases at J, leaving 9 bases unmatched. CDR3 nucleotide sequence: TGTGCCAGCAGCTACAGACAGGGCGCGGGTCAGCCCCAGCATTTT. Protein product: CASSYRQGAGQPQHF.

This chain connects TRBV27 to TRBJ2-2; D is possibly TRBD2 (6 bases). The CDR3 totals 16 residues. Germline V gives CDR1 MNHEY, CDR2 SMNVEV (reference sequence). V lost 3 bases to trimming and J lost 2 bases, with 13 bases between them. CDR3 protein: CASSLLGGPNTGELFF. The CDR3 nucleotides are TGTGCCAGCAGTTTGTTGGGGGGACCCAACACCGGGGAGCTGTTTTTT.

The J gene is TRBJ2-1, the V gene TRBV4-1; TRBD2 matches 11 bases. V gave up 3 bases and J gave up 4 bases; unmatched junction bases: 2. This CDR3 has 15 residues. Germline loops: CDR1 MGHRA, CDR2 YSYEKL. CDR3 residues: CASSQTSGNYNEQFF. As DNA, the CDR3 is TGCGCCAGCAGCCAGACTAGCGGGAATTACAATGAGCAGTTCTTC.

The V call is TRBV6-5, the J call TRBJ2-2, with D perhaps matching TRBD2 (6 bases). This CDR3 is built from 15 residues. The germline V gene encodes CDR1 MNHEY and CDR2 SVGAGI. Trimming took off 8 bases at V and 5 bases at J, with 18 bases between the two ends. This CDR3 reads CASYRSGGWTGELFF. The CDR3 region has the DNA TGTGCCAGCTATCGGTCCGGGGGTTGGACCGGGGAGCTGTTTTTT.

The chain is built from TRBV11-2 and TRBJ2-1; D may be TRBD2 (7 bases). Germline assignment: CDR1 SGHAT and CDR2 FQNNGV. The CDR3 runs to 17 residues. Trimming cost V 6 bases and J 10 bases, with 28 bases left between them. The CDR3 nucleotides are TGTGCCAGCAGGGAGAAAAGGGCCGGGGGGCCCTTCGGGGAGCAGTTCTTC. Amino acids: CASREKRAGGPFGEQFF. Drawing the rest from reference TRBV11-2 and TRBJ2-1, the complete variable domain is EAGVAQSPRYKIIEKRQSVAFWCNPISGHATLYWYQQILGQGPKLLIQFQNNGVVDDSQLPKDRFSAERLKGVDSTLKIQPAKLEDSAVYLCASREKRAGGPFGEQFFGPGTRLTVL.